This T cell receptor beta chain derives from a study of control samples from healthy donors and cancer patients. Measured with immunoSEQ multiplex PCR; TCRdb has only the in-frame clones, and not every one. The sample lists tens of thousands of clones, around four fifths occurring once. This CDR3 comprises 14 residues. The germline V and J ends were trimmed by 5 bases and 7 bases, with 15 bases remaining between them. Germline lookup yields CDR1 MNHEY and CDR2 SVGAGI. The J gene is TRBJ1-5, the V gene TRBV6-5, with a possible D match to TRBD1 (6 bases). The source material was blood. The clonotype comes from a man aged 25-45 years in good health. CDR3 in DNA: TGTGCCAGCAGTCCCAATACAGGGCCCCAGCCCCAGCATTTT. Protein product: CASSPNTGPQPQHF.